This T cell receptor (beta chain) came from a study of blood T cell repertoires in COVID-19 (dated by TCRdb to 2018 to 2021). In terms of the full investigation: The collaborator samples originated in the United States, Italy and Spain and spanned the acute and convalescent phases of COVID-19. The prospective study material was composed of cDNA or gDNA derived from T cells, B-cell-depleted T cells, or PBMCs. The dataset comprised deeply sampled blood TCRbeta repertoires from subjects exposed to, actively infected with, or recovered from COVID-19. HLA class I and class II types, where available, came from metadata supplied by the sample provider rather than from assay-based typing. The repertoires were released in a freely available public database meant as a resource for research on the immune response to SARS-CoV-2. A de-identified subject ID, COVID-19 status, age in years and sex were almost always included in the sample metadata. The samples were drawn from two sources: the first 160 participants of the ongoing ImmuneRACE study, and fewer than 1,500 subjects contributed by 6 global collaborators.

The research as a whole found: How much clinical and demographic metadata was included differed by source and by participant, and the metadata was provided uncurated.

The CDR3 goes from the cysteine to the phenylalanine over 15 residues. Only CDR3 DNA is held: 45 bases, read in frame from base 1. The junction shows trimming of 2 bases on V and 6 bases on J, plus 11 bases between the germline ends. The germline V gene encodes CDR1 SNHLY and CDR2 FYNNEI. TCRbeta CDR3 regions were amplified from genomic DNA using the immunoSEQ Assay, a bias-controlled multiplex PCR. As for the original processing: Nucleated cell counts per sample were estimated from amplification of reference gene primers within the assay. Sequence reads were collapsed and filtered to measure the absolute abundance of every unique TCRbeta CDR3 rearrangement. For each sample, productive Simpson clonality was calculated by taking the square root of Simpson's diversity index across productive rearrangements. TCRdb holds this immuneACCESS table with in-frame rearrangements only. Some clones are missing; in checked studies, unresolved V genes explain under half, and the rest has no known cause. Clone size and V and J calls were adopted from that table, with D and trimming inferred from the DNA. Present in this sample are some 150,000 clones, 80% to 90% of which were seen just once. Clones ranked in the top ten supply about 1.5% of the sample.

Whole blood was collected in K2EDTA tubes by collaborating institutions according to the institutions' own protocols. For TCRbeta analysis, collaborators shipped samples in one of three forms: frozen whole blood, isolated PBMCs, or DNA extracted from either of those sample types. Points on this clone: Its antigen has not been determined. Base qualities were left out, and no much larger clone turns up one base away.

This TCR was recovered from a woman aged 55-69 years with acute or convalescent COVID-19. The chain is made from TRBV2 and TRBJ1-6; the D gene is unclear. Sequencing used peripheral blood. The CDR3 here reads CASSESGSTNSPLHF. The sequenced DNA: TGTGCCAGCAGTGAATCGGGGAGCACTAATTCACCCCTCCACTTT.